These 21 T cell receptor beta chains share one sample of origin, sequenced in a study of tumor-infiltrating lymphocytes in primary liver carcinoma. The authors took blood RNA from unsorted whole blood and also extracted germline DNA. From 400 to 550 ng total RNA, TCR beta cDNA was generated with a primer in the constant region. Modified slightly, ARM-PCR produced TCR beta libraries over three nested multiplex PCR rounds. Two initial PCR rounds of about 9 cycles each paired TRBV1-TRBV30 forward primers with a C-beta reverse primer. MiXCR, run by TCRdb on the multiplex PCR reads, gives a single entry per CDR3 protein. This repertoire shows fewer than 250,000 distinct CDR3 sequences, less than 70% found once; its top ten account for roughly 6.4%. Sequencing was carried out using peripheral blood. These receptors were collected from a woman aged 55-70 years with primary liver carcinoma and hepatitis B virus infection.

A word on this clonotype: A much larger clone lies a single base off, so this may be a read error. The J gene is TRBJ2-1, the V gene TRBV5-6, with TRBD2 as a possible D gene (6 bases). Germline assignment: CDR1 SGHDT and CDR2 YYEEEE. This CDR3 has 14 residues. The CDR3 region is CACSFFSGYNEQFF. CDR3 DNA sequence: TGTGCCTGCAGCTTTTTTAGCGGCTACAATGAGCAGTTCTTC.

This sequence joins TRBV21-1 and TRBJ2-1; the D segment call TRBD2 is taken from the table without a DNA check. TRBV21-1 is tagged as a pseudogene. CDR3 length equals 18 residues. The CDR3 DNA sequence: TGTGCCAGCAGCATTAAGGATCGGAGGCGGGAGGTAATCAATGAGCAGTTCTTC. Encoded protein: CASSIKDRRREVINEQFF.

Details on this clonotype: The germline gene is not matched at one end of the junction; a read error may be the cause. J is TRBJ1-1 and V is TRBV12-3 or TRBV12-4; possible D gene TRBD1, 6 bases. The CDR3 is made up of 14 amino acids. The CDR3 is CASSLTGQNTETFF. As DNA, the CDR3 is TGTGCCAGCAGTTTAACAGGGCAGAACACTGAAACTTTCTTT.

A note on this clonotype: A much larger clone differs by one base, so this may be a read error. The conserved phenylalanine or tryptophan is not found at the CDR3 terminus, so this likely reflects a read error. The chain combines TRBV5-5 with TRBJ1-1; a weak D match, TRBD1 (5 bases). The CDR3 sequence is 15 residues long. Trimming removed 2 bases at V and 1 base at J, with 12 bases between. CDR1 is SGHKS, CDR2 YYEKEE, per germline (reference sequence). The CDR3 DNA follows: TGTGCCAGCAGCTTCATAACAGGACCGAACACTGAAGCTTTCTTA. It yields the protein CASSFITGPNTEAFL.

Points on this clonotype: Being one base from a much bigger clone, this may be a read error. The V gene is TRBV7-9, the J gene TRBJ2-3, with 9 bases identical to TRBD2. The CDR3 has 14 amino acids. The V gene's germline CDR1 is SEHNR and CDR2 FQNEAQ (reference sequence). The CDR3 coding sequence is TGTGCCAGCAGCTGGGGACTAGCTGGAGATATGCAGTATTTT. Its translation is CASSWGLAGDMQYF. The whole variable domain, remainder taken from reference TRBV7-9 and TRBJ2-3, is DTGVSQNPRHKITKRGQNVTFRCDPISEHNRLYWYRQTLGQGPEFLTYFQNEAQLEKSRLLSDRFSAERPKGSFSTLEIQRTEQGDSAMYLCASSWGLAGDMQYFGPGTRLTVL.

For this clonotype: Just one base apart from a much larger clone, this may be a read error. This chain links TRBV6-5 with TRBJ2-7; D tentatively reads TRBD1 or TRBD2 (5 bases each). This CDR3 region has 12 residues. CDR1 MNHEY and CDR2 SVGAGI come from the germline V gene. The DNA of the CDR3 is TGTGCCAGCGGTGGCCCGGGACGGGCCTCAGAGTTC. Protein product: CASGGPGRASEF.

J is TRBJ2-7 and V is TRBV7-8; D call uncertain. CDR3 size: 14 residues. The germline V gene has CDR1 SGHVS and CDR2 FQNEAQ. Trimming took off 5 bases at V and 9 bases at J, with 20 bases between the two ends. CDR3 nucleotides: TGTGCCAGCAGCCCAACGACTTTGAGCGACGTGCAGTACTTC. This encodes CASSPTTLSDVQYF.

In its sample, this clonotype was seen a few times. This sequence joins TRBV30 and TRBJ2-7; D unclear. Germline CDR1 is GTSNPN and CDR2 is SVGIG (reference sequence). The CDR3 is 14 residues long. V shed 0 bases and J shed 2 bases, with 11 bases lying between them. CDR3 in DNA: TGTGCCTGGAGTGTAGGTCCGTTAGCCTACGAGCAGTACTTC. Encoded protein: CAWSVGPLAYEQYF. The full variable domain, its missing parts supplied by reference TRBV30 and TRBJ2-7, is SQTIHQWPATLVQPVGSPLSLECTVEGTSNPNLYWYRQAAGRGLQLLFYSVGIGQISSEVPQNLSASRPQDRQFILSSKKLLLSDSGFYLCAWSVGPLAYEQYFGPGTRLTVT.

Worth noting for this clonotype: An end of the junction differs from the germline gene, which may be a read error. The chain uses TRBV11-2 and TRBJ2-2, with D possibly matching TRBD2 (5 bases). Germline CDR1 reads SGHAT; CDR2 reads FQNNGV. The CDR3 length is 13 residues. The CDR3 spells CASSLDRIGELLF. The CDR3 coding sequence is TGTGCCAGCAGCTTAGATAGGATTGGGGAGCTCTTATTT.

The sample holds many counts of this clonotype. The chain employs TRBV29-1 and TRBJ2-7; D is ambiguous. The CDR3 consists of 11 residues. V lost 5 bases to trimming and J lost 4 bases, with 9 bases between them. Germline assignment: CDR1 SQVTM and CDR2 ANQGSEA. DNA of the CDR3: TGCAGCGTTCGGAAAGGATACGAGCAGTACTTC. Its translation is CSVRKGYEQYF.

This clonotype was recorded many times. J is TRBJ1-6 and V is TRBV10-3, with a weak D call TRBD1 (5 bases). Germline V gene lookup returns CDR1 ENHRY and CDR2 SYGVKD. The CDR3 runs 13 residues. V lost 7 bases to trimming and J lost 8 bases, with 12 bases between them. Written as DNA, the CDR3 is TGTGCCATCAAAAGGGGCGAAGATTCACCCCTCCACTTT. Residues: CAIKRGEDSPLHF.

This clonotype was observed many times. This sequence joins TRBV29-1 and TRBJ2-2; 9 bases map to TRBD1. Trimming took 6 bases from V and 5 from J; bases not matched to a gene: 7. CDR3 size: 14 residues. CDR1 is SQVTM and CDR2 is ANQGSEA in the germline V gene. CDR3 sequence (DNA): TGCAGCGTGGGCCCCGGGACAGGGACCGGGGAGCTGTTTTTT. It yields the protein CSVGPGTGTGELFF.

This clonotype has only a few counts. A much larger clone lies a single base off, so this may be a read error. This chain links TRBV7-8 with TRBJ1-2; 7 nucleotides line up with TRBD1. Per germline, CDR1 SGHVS and CDR2 FQNEAQ. The V segment lost 2 bases and the J segment 3 bases; nucleotides outside the gene matches: 6. The CDR3 is 15 amino acids. For the CDR3, the DNA is TGTGCCAGCAGCTTATTAGACAGGGCTTACTATGGCTACACCTTC. It codes for CASSLLDRAYYGYTF.

Remarks on this clonotype: A read error may be the cause here, since a much bigger clone is one base away. This chain uses TRBV6-5 with TRBJ1-2; D perhaps matches TRBD1 (5 bases). Looked up from germline, CDR1 is MNHEY and CDR2 is SVGAGI. The CDR3 has 14 amino acids. The CDR3 DNA is TGTGCCAGCGGTTACTCGAGGCAGGGCTATGGCTACACCTTC. This codes for CASGYSRQGYGYTF.

In this sample, this clonotype turned up once. The chain links TRBV15 to TRBJ1-5, with D tentatively TRBD1 (6 bases). CDR3 size: 16 residues. The V end was cut by 0 bases, the J end by 2 bases, with 11 bases between. Germline V gives CDR1 LNHNV, CDR2 YYDKDF (reference sequence). CDR3 protein: CATSRDKGGGNQPQHF. The CDR3 DNA reads as TGTGCCACCAGCAGAGATAAAGGGGGAGGCAATCAGCCCCAGCATTTT.

With regard to this clonotype: Possible read error: a much larger clone is one base away. The chain uses TRBV5-8 and TRBJ1-5; unclear D gene. CDR3 size: 18 residues. Germline V lookup: CDR1 SGHTS, CDR2 YDEGEE. CDR3 residues: CVSSPWVAGYNSNQPQHF. DNA of the CDR3: TGTGTCAGCAGCCCCTGGGTGGCAGGTTATAATAGCAATCAGCCCCAGCATTTT.

This clonotype was picked up a small number of times. Since a much larger clone is just one base distant, this may be a read error. The V gene is TRBV6-6, the J gene TRBJ2-7, with D maybe TRBD2 (6 bases). From germline, CDR1 is MNHNY and CDR2 SVGAGI (reference sequence). CDR3 length equals 14 residues. V shed 2 bases and J shed 2 bases, with 10 bases lying between them. The CDR3 sequence: CASSYGGTPYEQYF. CDR3 sequence (DNA): TGTGCCAGCAGTTACGGGGGGACCCCCTACGAGCAGTACTTC.

This clonotype was seen just once. A much larger clone sits a single nucleotide away, making a read error possible. The J gene is TRBJ2-5, the V gene TRBV12-3 or TRBV12-4, with 12 nucleotides matching TRBD2. The length of the CDR3 is 20 residues. This CDR3 reads CSSSSTRPSGRAIVPETQYF. In nucleotides, the CDR3 is TGTTCCAGCAGTTCTACCCGACCTAGCGGGAGGGCTATCGTCCCAGAGACCCAGTACTTC.

On this clonotype: Being one base from a much bigger clone, this may be a read error. The chain has TRBV30 and TRBJ2-7; possibly TRBD2 for D (6 bases). This CDR3 has 13 residues. Germline CDR1 and CDR2: GTSNPN and SVGIG (reference sequence). CDR3 residues: CTWNWGRTYEQYF. The CDR3 bases are TGTACCTGGAATTGGGGGAGGACCTACGAGCAGTACTTC.

This chain joins TRBV20-1 and TRBJ2-1; 10 nucleotides align to TRBD2. This CDR3 region has 15 residues. The germline gives CDR1 DFQATT, CDR2 SNEGSKA (reference sequence). V lost 7 bases and J lost 8; bases outside the gene matches: 14. The DNA for the CDR3 is TGCAGTGTCAACAAACTAGCGGGGAATGGGGATGAGCAGTTCTTC. Translated, it gives CSVNKLAGNGDEQFF.

There are a few counts of this clonotype. V is TRBV4-2 and J is TRBJ1-1; a possible D gene is TRBD1 (6 bases). The germline CDR1 and CDR2 sequences are LGHNA and YNFKEQ. The CDR3 consists of 17 residues. Trimming took 0 bases from V and 3 from J, leaving 17 bases between them. The CDR3 DNA is TGTGCCAGCAGCCAAGATGGGGCCAGGGAGGGGGACACTGAAGCTTTCTTT. Translating it yields CASSQDGAREGDTEAFF.